The source of this T cell receptor (beta chain) is a study of T cell responses to AZD1222 COVID-19 vaccine. Sequenced by immunoSEQ multiplex PCR; TCRdb stores in-frame clones only, minus some. The sample has some 160,000 clones; 85% to 95% are singletons. Overall study findings and caveats: Once two AZD1222 doses were given, Spike-specific TCR breadth and depth went up.

The V end lost 3 bases, the J end lost 6 bases, and 15 bases lay between the germline ends. This CDR3 comprises 14 residues. Germline lookup yields CDR1 SGHNT and CDR2 YYREEE (reference sequence). About this clone: The antigen is not known.

The V call is TRBV5-4, the J call TRBJ1-1; perhaps TRBD1 as D (5 bases). The material was peripheral blood, obtained on day 0 of AZD1222 vaccination. The source is an adult in good health. The CDR3 DNA reads as TGTGCCAGCAGCTCGAGCAGGGTCGAGGCTGAAGCTTTCTTT. Translation: CASSSSRVEAEAFF.